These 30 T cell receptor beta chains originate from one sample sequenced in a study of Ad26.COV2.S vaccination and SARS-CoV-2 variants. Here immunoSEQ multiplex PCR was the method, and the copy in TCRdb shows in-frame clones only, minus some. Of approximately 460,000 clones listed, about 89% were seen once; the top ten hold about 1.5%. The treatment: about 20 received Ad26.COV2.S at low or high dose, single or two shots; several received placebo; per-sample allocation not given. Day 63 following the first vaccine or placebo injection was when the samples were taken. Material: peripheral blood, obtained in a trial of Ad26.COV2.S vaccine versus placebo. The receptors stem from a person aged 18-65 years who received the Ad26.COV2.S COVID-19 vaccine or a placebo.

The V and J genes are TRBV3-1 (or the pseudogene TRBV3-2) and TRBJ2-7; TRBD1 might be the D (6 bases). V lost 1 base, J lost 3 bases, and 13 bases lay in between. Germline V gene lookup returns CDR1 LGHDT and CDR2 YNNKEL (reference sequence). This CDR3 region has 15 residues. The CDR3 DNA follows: TGTGCCAGCAGCCAAGTTACAGGGACGAGCTACGAGCAGTACTTC. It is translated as CASSQVTGTSYEQYF.

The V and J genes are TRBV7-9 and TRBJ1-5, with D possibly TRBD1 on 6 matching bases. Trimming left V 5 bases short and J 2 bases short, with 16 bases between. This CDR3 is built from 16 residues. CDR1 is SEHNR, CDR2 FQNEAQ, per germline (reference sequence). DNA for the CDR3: TGTGCCAGCAGCACCGTGGAGGGGGTTGGCAATCAGCCCCAGCATTTT. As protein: CASSTVEGVGNQPQHF.

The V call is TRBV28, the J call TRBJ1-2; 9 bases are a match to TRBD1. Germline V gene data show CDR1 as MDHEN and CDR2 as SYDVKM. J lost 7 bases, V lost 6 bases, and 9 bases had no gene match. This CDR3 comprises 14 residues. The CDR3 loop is CASRGGQGIGGYTF. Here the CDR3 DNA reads TGTGCCAGCAGGGGAGGACAGGGGATAGGTGGCTACACCTTC.

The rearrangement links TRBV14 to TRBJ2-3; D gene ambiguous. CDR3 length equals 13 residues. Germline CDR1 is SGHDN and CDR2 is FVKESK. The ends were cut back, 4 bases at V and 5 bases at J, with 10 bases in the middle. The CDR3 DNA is TGTGCCAGCAGCCGGGGATATGGAGATACGCAGTATTTT. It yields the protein CASSRGYGDTQYF.

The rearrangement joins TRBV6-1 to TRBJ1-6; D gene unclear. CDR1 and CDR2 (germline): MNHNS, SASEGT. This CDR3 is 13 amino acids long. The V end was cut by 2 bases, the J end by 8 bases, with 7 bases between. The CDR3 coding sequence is TGTGCCAGCAGTGAACTGCTGCATTCACCCCTCCACTTT. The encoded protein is CASSELLHSPLHF.

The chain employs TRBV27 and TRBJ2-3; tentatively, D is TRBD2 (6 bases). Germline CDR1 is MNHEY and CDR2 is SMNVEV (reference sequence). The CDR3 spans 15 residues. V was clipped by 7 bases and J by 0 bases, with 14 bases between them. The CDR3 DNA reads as TGTGCCAGCACGACTAGGAGTGGAAGCACAGATACGCAGTATTTT. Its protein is CASTTRSGSTDTQYF.

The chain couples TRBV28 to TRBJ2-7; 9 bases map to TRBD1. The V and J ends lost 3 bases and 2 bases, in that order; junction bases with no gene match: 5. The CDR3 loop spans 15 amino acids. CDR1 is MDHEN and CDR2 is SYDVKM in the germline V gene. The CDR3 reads CASSLGDRATYEQYF. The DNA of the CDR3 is TGTGCCAGCAGTTTGGGGGACAGGGCTACCTACGAGCAGTACTTC.

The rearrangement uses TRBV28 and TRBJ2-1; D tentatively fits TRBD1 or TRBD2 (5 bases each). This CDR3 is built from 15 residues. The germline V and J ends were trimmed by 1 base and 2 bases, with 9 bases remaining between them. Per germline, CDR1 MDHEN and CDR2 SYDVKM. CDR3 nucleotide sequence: TGTGCCAGCAGTTTATACCGGGGCACCTACAATGAGCAGTTCTTC. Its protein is CASSLYRGTYNEQFF.

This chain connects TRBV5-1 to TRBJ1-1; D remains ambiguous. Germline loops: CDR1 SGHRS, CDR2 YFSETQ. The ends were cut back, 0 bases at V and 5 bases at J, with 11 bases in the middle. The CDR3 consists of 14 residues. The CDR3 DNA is TGCGCCAGCAGCTTGGCACAAGTCCCGACTGAAGCTTTCTTT. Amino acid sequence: CASSLAQVPTEAFF.

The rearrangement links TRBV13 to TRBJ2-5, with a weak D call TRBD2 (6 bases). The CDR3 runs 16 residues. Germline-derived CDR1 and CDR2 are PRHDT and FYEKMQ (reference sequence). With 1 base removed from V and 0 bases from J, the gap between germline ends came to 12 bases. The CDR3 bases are TGTGCCAGCAGCTTAGTAATGGCGGGGTACCAAGAGACCCAGTACTTC. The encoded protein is CASSLVMAGYQETQYF.

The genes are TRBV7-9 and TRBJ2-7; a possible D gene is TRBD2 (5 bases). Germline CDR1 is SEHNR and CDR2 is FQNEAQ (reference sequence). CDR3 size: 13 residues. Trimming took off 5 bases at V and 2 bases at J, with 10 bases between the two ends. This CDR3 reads CASSPPRAYEQYF. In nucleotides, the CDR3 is TGTGCCAGCAGCCCCCCGAGGGCCTACGAGCAGTACTTC. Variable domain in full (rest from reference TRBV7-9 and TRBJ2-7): DTGVSQNPRHKITKRGQNVTFRCDPISEHNRLYWYRQTLGQGPEFLTYFQNEAQLEKSRLLSDRFSAERPKGSFSTLEIQRTEQGDSAMYLCASSPPRAYEQYFGPGTRLTVT.

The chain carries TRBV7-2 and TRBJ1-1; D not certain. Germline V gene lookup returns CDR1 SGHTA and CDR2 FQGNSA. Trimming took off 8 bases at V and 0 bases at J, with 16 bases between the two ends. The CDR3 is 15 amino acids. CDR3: CASGKGPGMNTEAFF. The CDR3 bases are TGTGCCAGCGGAAAGGGCCCCGGAATGAACACTGAAGCTTTCTTT.

CDR3 in DNA: TGCGCCAGCAGCCTAGGACAAACTCACGGTCAGCCCCAGCATTTT. Protein sequence: CASSLGQTHGQPQHF. The gene calls are TRBV4-1 and TRBJ1-5, with D tentatively TRBD1 (5 bases). The germline CDR1 and CDR2 sequences are MGHRA and YSYEKL. V was pared by 4 bases and J by 6 bases, with 16 bases between. CDR3 length: 15 amino acids.

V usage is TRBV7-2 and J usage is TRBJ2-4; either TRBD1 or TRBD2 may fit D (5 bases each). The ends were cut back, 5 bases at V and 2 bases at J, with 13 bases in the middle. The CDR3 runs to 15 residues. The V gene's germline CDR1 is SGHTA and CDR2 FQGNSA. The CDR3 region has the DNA TGTGCCAGCAGCCCCCGGGGCCCCACCAAAAACATTCAGTACTTC. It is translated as CASSPRGPTKNIQYF. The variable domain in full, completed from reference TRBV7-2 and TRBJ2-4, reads GAGVSQSPSNKVTEKGKDVELRCDPISGHTALYWYRQSLGQGLEFLIYFQGNSAPDKSGLPSDRFSAERTGGSVSTLTIQRTQQEDSAVYLCASSPRGPTKNIQYFGAGTRLSVL.

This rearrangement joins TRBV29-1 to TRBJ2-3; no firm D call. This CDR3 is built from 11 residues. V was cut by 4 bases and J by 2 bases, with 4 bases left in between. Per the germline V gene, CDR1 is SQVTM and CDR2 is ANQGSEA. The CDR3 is CSVATTDTQYF. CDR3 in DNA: TGCAGCGTTGCCACCACAGATACGCAGTATTTT.

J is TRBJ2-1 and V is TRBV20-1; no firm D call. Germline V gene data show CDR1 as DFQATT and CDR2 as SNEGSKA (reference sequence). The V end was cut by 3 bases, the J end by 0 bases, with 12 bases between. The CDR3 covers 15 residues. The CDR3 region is CSASIGSSSYNEQFF. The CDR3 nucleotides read TGCAGTGCTAGTATTGGCAGCAGCTCCTACAATGAGCAGTTCTTC.

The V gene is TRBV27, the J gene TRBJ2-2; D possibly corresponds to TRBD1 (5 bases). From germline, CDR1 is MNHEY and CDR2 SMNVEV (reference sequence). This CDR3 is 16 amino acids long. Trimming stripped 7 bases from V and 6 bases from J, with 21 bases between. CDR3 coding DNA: TGTGCCAGCACCCCAAAGTGGGGCGAGGTCGCCGGGGAGCTGTTTTTT. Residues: CASTPKWGEVAGELFF.

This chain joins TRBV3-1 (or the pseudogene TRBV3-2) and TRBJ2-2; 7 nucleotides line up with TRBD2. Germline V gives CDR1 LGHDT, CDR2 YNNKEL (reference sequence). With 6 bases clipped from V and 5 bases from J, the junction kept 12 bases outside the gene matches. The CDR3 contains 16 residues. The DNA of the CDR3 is TGTGCCAGCAGGAGAGGGAGGGGCCGCGAGACCGGGGAGCTGTTTTTT. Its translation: CASRRGRGRETGELFF.

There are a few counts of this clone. For the CDR3, the DNA is TGTGCCAGCTCAGAACAGGGTAGGGACACTGAAGCTTTCTTT. Protein product: CASSEQGRDTEAFF. The V call is TRBV18, the J call TRBJ1-1, with D possibly matching TRBD1 (6 bases). CDR3 size: 14 residues. V was shortened by 5 bases and J by 3 bases, with 13 bases between the two germline ends. Per the germline V gene, CDR1 is KGHSH and CDR2 is LQKENI.

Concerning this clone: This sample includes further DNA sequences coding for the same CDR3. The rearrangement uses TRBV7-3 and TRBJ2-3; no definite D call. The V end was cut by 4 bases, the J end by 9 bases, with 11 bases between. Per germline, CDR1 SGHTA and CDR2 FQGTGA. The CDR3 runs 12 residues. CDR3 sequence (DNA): TGTGCCAGCAGCTCCACTACGGACACGCAGTATTTT. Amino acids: CASSSTTDTQYF.

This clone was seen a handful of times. The CDR3 DNA is TGTGCCAGCAGCATCGGGCCCACCGAGCAGTACTTC. Protein sequence: CASSIGPTEQYF. The chain combines TRBV7-9 with TRBJ2-7; no clear D. The CDR3 loop spans 12 amino acids. Trimming removed 5 bases from V and 6 bases from J, with 11 bases in between. Germline CDR1 SEHNR, CDR2 FQNEAQ (reference sequence).

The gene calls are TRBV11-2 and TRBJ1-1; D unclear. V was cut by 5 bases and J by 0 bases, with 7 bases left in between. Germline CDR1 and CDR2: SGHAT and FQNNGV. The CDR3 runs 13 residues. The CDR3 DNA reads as TGTGCCAGCAGCACCACCATGAACACTGAAGCTTTCTTT. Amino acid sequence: CASSTTMNTEAFF.

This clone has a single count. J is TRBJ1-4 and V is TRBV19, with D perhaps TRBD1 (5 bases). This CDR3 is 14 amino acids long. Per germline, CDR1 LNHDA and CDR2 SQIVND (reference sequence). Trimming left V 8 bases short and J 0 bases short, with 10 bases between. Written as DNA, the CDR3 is TGTGCCAGTGGGGGGGGTGCAACTAATGAAAAACTGTTTTTT. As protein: CASGGGATNEKLFF.

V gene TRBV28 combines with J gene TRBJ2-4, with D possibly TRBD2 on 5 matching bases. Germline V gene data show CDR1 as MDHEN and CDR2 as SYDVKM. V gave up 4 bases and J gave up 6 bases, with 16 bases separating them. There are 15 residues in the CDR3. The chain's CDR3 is CASSSPLTGGNIQYF. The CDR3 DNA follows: TGTGCCAGCAGTTCCCCCCTCACCGGAGGAAACATTCAGTACTTC.

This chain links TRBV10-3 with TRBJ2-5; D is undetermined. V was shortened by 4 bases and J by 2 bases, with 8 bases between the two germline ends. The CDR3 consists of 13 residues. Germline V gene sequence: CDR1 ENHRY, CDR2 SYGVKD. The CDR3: CAISVAGQETQYF. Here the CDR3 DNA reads TGTGCCATCAGTGTTGCCGGGCAAGAGACCCAGTACTTC.

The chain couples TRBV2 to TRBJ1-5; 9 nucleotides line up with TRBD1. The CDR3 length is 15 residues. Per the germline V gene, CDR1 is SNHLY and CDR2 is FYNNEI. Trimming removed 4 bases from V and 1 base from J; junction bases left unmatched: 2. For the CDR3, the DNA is TGTGCCAGCAGTGGGACAGGGGTGAGCAATCAGCCCCAGCATTTT. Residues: CASSGTGVSNQPQHF.

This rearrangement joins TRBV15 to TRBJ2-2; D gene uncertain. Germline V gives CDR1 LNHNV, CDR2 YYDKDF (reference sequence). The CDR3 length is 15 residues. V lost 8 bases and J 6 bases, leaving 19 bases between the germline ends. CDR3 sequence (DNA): TGTGCCACCGCAAAGCCAGGTGGGCAGTCCGGGGAGCTGTTTTTT. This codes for CATAKPGGQSGELFF.

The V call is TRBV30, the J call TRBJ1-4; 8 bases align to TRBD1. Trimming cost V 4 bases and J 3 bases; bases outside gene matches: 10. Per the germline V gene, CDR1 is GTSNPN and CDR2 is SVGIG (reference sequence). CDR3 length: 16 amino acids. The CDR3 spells CAWTPLPGQANEKLFF. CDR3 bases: TGTGCCTGGACCCCTCTTCCGGGACAGGCTAATGAAAAACTGTTTTTT.

CDR3 DNA: TGTGCCAGCAGTAAGGGACTTGGAAACACCATATATTTT. Amino acid sequence: CASSKGLGNTIYF. The J gene is TRBJ1-3, the V gene TRBV6-2 or TRBV6-3, with D possibly being TRBD1 (5 bases). The CDR3 extends over 13 amino acids. Germline lookup yields CDR1 MNHEY and CDR2 SVGEGT. The V end was cut by 5 bases, the J end by 3 bases, with 8 bases between.

The CDR3 is CASKPGKWRENSTPEQYF. As DNA, the CDR3 is TGTGCCAGTAAGCCTGGGAAATGGAGGGAAAATTCTACTCCCGAGCAGTACTTC. The rearrangement uses TRBV19 and TRBJ2-7, with D tentatively TRBD2 (6 bases). This CDR3 has 18 amino acids. Germline CDR1 and CDR2: LNHDA and SQIVND (reference sequence). Trimming took 7 bases from V and 6 from J, leaving 31 bases between them.